The 28 T cell receptor beta chains given below trace back to one sample, sequenced in a study of blood T cell repertoires in COVID-19. The data were produced by immunoSEQ multiplex PCR, yet TCRdb's version contains in-frame clones alone and is incomplete. This table has 150,000 to 200,000 clones, over 80% appearing once. Sequenced material: PBMCs or T cells enriched from blood (not recorded which). The receptors shown here come from a woman in her sixties or seventies who had recovered from COVID-19.

V and J are TRBV30 and TRBJ2-1, with D tentatively TRBD2 (6 bases). Germline V gene data show CDR1 as GTSNPN and CDR2 as SVGIG (reference sequence). The CDR3 runs to 14 residues. V was shortened by 0 bases and J by 4 bases, with 10 bases between the two germline ends. The CDR3 region has the DNA TGTGCCTGGAGTGTACTAGCCAGATACAATGAGCAGTTCTTC. This codes for CAWSVLARYNEQFF. The full variable domain, completed using reference TRBV30 and TRBJ2-1, is SQTIHQWPATLVQPVGSPLSLECTVEGTSNPNLYWYRQAAGRGLQLLFYSVGIGQISSEVPQNLSASRPQDRQFILSSKKLLLSDSGFYLCAWSVLARYNEQFFGPGTRLTVL.

This chain uses TRBV29-1 with TRBJ2-1; 11 positions match TRBD2. V was clipped by 7 bases and J by 7 bases; unmatched bases: 6. Germline V lookup: CDR1 SQVTM, CDR2 ANQGSEA. The CDR3 covers 13 residues. The CDR3 loop reads CSAQTSGSNEQFF. CDR3 nucleotide sequence: TGCAGCGCCCAAACTAGCGGGAGTAATGAGCAGTTCTTC.

The gene calls are TRBV6-5 and TRBJ1-2, with D tentatively TRBD1 (6 bases). V lost 6 bases and J lost 7, with 21 bases in between. Per germline, CDR1 MNHEY and CDR2 SVGAGI. The CDR3 is made up of 15 amino acids. The CDR3 DNA sequence: TGTGCCAGCAGACCGGGAGGGGGGATAGTACGTGGCTACACCTTC. Translation: CASRPGGGIVRGYTF.

This chain uses TRBV5-1 with TRBJ1-1; tentatively, D is TRBD1 (5 bases). Germline V gene sequence: CDR1 SGHRS, CDR2 YFSETQ. The ends were cut back, 6 bases at V and 4 bases at J, with 16 bases in the middle. The CDR3 has 14 amino acids. CDR3 residues: CASTPTAGSTEAFF. In DNA, the CDR3 is TGCGCCAGCACACCGACAGCAGGCAGCACTGAAGCTTTCTTT.

This clone has only a few counts. The rearrangement links TRBV2 to TRBJ2-1; TRBD1 might be the D (5 bases). The CDR3 consists of 15 residues. V gave up 3 bases and J gave up 5 bases, with 14 bases separating them. CDR1 and CDR2 (germline): SNHLY, FYNNEI. The CDR3: CASSDVRVRDNEQFF. Here the CDR3 DNA reads TGTGCCAGCAGTGACGTCAGGGTAAGGGACAATGAGCAGTTCTTC. Based on the CDR3 plus reference TRBV2 and TRBJ2-1, the full variable domain is EPEVTQTPSHQVTQMGQEVILRCVPISNHLYFYWYRQILGQKVEFLVSFYNNEISEKSEIFDDQFSVERPDGSNFTLKIRSTKLEDSAMYFCASSDVRVRDNEQFFGPGTRLTVL.

The CDR3 DNA reads as TGCGCCAGCAGCCAAGACGACAGTCGGGGAAACACCATATATTTT. Protein: CASSQDDSRGNTIYF. The chain couples TRBV4-1 to TRBJ1-3; the D gene is possibly TRBD1 (5 bases). The CDR3 loop spans 15 amino acids. Germline V lookup: CDR1 MGHRA, CDR2 YSYEKL. The ends were cut back, 0 bases at V and 4 bases at J, with 10 bases in the middle.

The chain is built from TRBV5-1 and TRBJ1-4, with D hard to call. Trimming shortened V by 2 bases and J by 0 bases, and 5 bases separated the two germline ends. The CDR3 contains 14 residues. Germline assignment: CDR1 SGHRS and CDR2 YFSETQ. The chain's CDR3 is CASSLASTNEKLFF. The CDR3 bases are TGCGCCAGCAGCTTAGCCTCAACTAATGAAAAACTGTTTTTT.

The CDR3 reads CASSLMNQNEQFF. The CDR3 nucleotides read TGTGCCAGCAGTTTAATGAATCAGAATGAGCAGTTCTTC. The chain is built from TRBV12-3 or TRBV12-4 and TRBJ2-1, with no clear D. The germline V and J ends were trimmed by 2 bases and 7 bases, with 9 bases remaining between them. This CDR3 is built from 13 residues.

The V gene is TRBV10-1, the J gene TRBJ1-2; the match to TRBD1 covers 9 bases. CDR1 and CDR2 (germline): WNHNN, SYGVQD (reference sequence). The CDR3 is 13 amino acids. The J segment lost 7 bases and the V segment lost 4 bases, leaving 4 bases of the junction unmatched. CDR3 nucleotide sequence: TGCGCCAGCAGTGGGACAGGGGATAGTGGCTACACCTTC. It codes for CASSGTGDSGYTF.

The chain links TRBV30 to TRBJ1-5; 7 nucleotides agree with TRBD1. V lost 0 bases, J lost 11 bases, and 16 bases stayed unmatched. CDR3 length equals 16 residues. Germline V gene lookup returns CDR1 GTSNPN and CDR2 SVGIG (reference sequence). CDR3 in amino acids: CAWSVSGGWPGTAQHF. CDR3 coding DNA: TGTGCCTGGAGTGTCTCAGGGGGATGGCCAGGCACGGCCCAGCATTTT.

The rearrangement joins TRBV28 to TRBJ1-4; TRBD1 might be the D (5 bases). CDR3 length: 15 amino acids. V lost 3 bases to trimming and J lost 2 bases, with 10 bases between them. The V gene's germline CDR1 is MDHEN and CDR2 SYDVKM. CDR3 in DNA: TGTGCCAGCAGTTTTGACAGAATCACTAATGAAAAACTGTTTTTT. Translated, it gives CASSFDRITNEKLFF.

This clone has a single count. The chain recombines TRBV5-4 with TRBJ2-7; 7 bases line up with TRBD2. With V trimmed by 3 bases and J by 0 bases, 9 bases remained unmatched. CDR1 is SGHNT, CDR2 YYREEE, per germline (reference sequence). The CDR3 contains 16 residues. CDR3 sequence reads: CASSSASSGTSYEQYF. The DNA for the CDR3 is TGTGCCAGCAGCTCAGCATCTAGCGGTACCTCCTACGAGCAGTACTTC.

The rearrangement joins TRBV21-1 to TRBJ2-3; the D segment call TRBD1 is taken from the table without a DNA check. TRBV21-1 is classified as a pseudogene. This CDR3 comprises 16 residues. The CDR3 coding sequence is TGTGCCAGCAGCTCCGGGACAGGGGCACCCACAGATACGCAGTATTTT. This codes for CASSSGTGAPTDTQYF.

This chain connects TRBV10-1 to TRBJ2-1, with a possible D match to TRBD2 (6 bases). V was shortened by 5 bases and J by 0 bases, with 11 bases between the two germline ends. CDR1 and CDR2 (germline): WNHNN, SYGVQD (reference sequence). The CDR3 is 15 amino acids. The CDR3 bases are TGCGCCAGCAGTCCTCACGGGAGCTCCTACAATGAGCAGTTCTTC. As protein: CASSPHGSSYNEQFF.

This clone has only one observation. The gene calls are TRBV19 and TRBJ2-7; 8 nucleotides align to TRBD1. The CDR3 has 17 amino acids. Germline V gene sequence: CDR1 LNHDA, CDR2 SQIVND (reference sequence). Losses at the gene ends were 6 bases for V and 2 bases for J; bases not matched to a gene: 15. The CDR3 region is CASSRGYRQGIPYEQYF. The DNA for the CDR3 is TGTGCCAGTAGCCGCGGGTATCGACAGGGGATCCCCTACGAGCAGTACTTC.

This clone turned up a few times. CDR3 sequence reads: CASSQFTGAGELFF. DNA of the CDR3: TGTGCCAGCAGCCAATTCACAGGGGCCGGGGAGCTGTTTTTT. V is TRBV3-1 (or the pseudogene TRBV3-2) and J is TRBJ2-2; TRBD1 matches 7 bases. Trimming removed 2 bases from V and 6 bases from J; junction bases left unmatched: 3. From germline, CDR1 is LGHDT and CDR2 YNNKEL (reference sequence). The CDR3 sequence is 14 residues long.

This rearrangement joins TRBV18 to TRBJ2-2; D is possibly TRBD1 (6 bases). Trimming took off 3 bases at V and 6 bases at J, with 8 bases between the two ends. Per the germline V gene, CDR1 is KGHSH and CDR2 is LQKENI. The CDR3 runs to 13 residues. The CDR3 is CASSPTGSGELFF. Here the CDR3 DNA reads TGTGCCAGCTCACCTACAGGGTCCGGGGAGCTGTTTTTT.

The rearrangement uses TRBV7-9 and TRBJ1-4; TRBD1 aligns across 9 bases. V shed 3 bases and J 8 bases; nucleotides not matched to a gene: 13. This CDR3 is built from 17 residues. Germline lookup yields CDR1 SEHNR and CDR2 FQNEAQ (reference sequence). DNA for the CDR3: TGTGCCAGCAGCTTCTCCGGGACAGGGTTTAGGCTGGAAAAACTGTTTTTT. It encodes CASSFSGTGFRLEKLFF.

The rearrangement links TRBV15 to TRBJ1-2; the D is unclear. CDR1 LNHNV and CDR2 YYDKDF come from the germline V gene (reference sequence). Trimming pared 0 bases from V and 6 bases from J, leaving 11 bases between. The CDR3 is made up of 14 amino acids. The CDR3 DNA reads as TGTGCCACCAGCAGAGATTTGGGCACGGATGGCTACACCTTC. Translated, it gives CATSRDLGTDGYTF.

In DNA form, the CDR3 reads TGTGCCAGCAGCGGGAGAGAGGGGACAGTTTATGGCTACACCTTC. Protein sequence: CASSGREGTVYGYTF. This rearrangement joins TRBV7-9 to TRBJ1-2, with 7 bases aligning to TRBD1. V lost 5 bases, J lost 5 bases, and 11 bases stayed unmatched. Looked up from germline, CDR1 is SEHNR and CDR2 is FQNEAQ (reference sequence). The CDR3 sequence is 15 residues long.

The chain uses TRBV19 and TRBJ1-4; D unresolved. Germline values: CDR1 LNHDA, CDR2 SQIVND (reference sequence). The CDR3 consists of 15 residues. V was pared by 1 base and J by 4 bases, with 10 bases between. Here the CDR3 reads CASSIGGGINEKLFF. The CDR3 nucleotides read TGTGCCAGTAGTATAGGTGGAGGTATTAATGAAAAACTGTTTTTT. Together with reference TRBV19 and TRBJ1-4, the CDR3 gives the full variable domain: DGGITQSPKYLFRKEGQNVTLSCEQNLNHDAMYWYRQDPGQGLRLIYYSQIVNDFQKGDIAEGYSVSREKKESFPLTVTSAQKNPTAFYLCASSIGGGINEKLFFGSGTQLSVL.

The chain has TRBV9 and TRBJ2-7; 8 positions match TRBD2. V dropped 0 bases and J dropped 3; count of bases not matched to a gene: 8. Germline CDR1 is SGDLS and CDR2 is YYNGEE. CDR3 length: 16 residues. This CDR3 reads CASSVGGSGAGYEQYF. The DNA for the CDR3 is TGTGCCAGCAGCGTAGGAGGTAGCGGGGCGGGCTACGAGCAGTACTTC. Full variable domain (rest looked up from reference TRBV9 and TRBJ2-7): DSGVTQTPKHLITATGQRVTLRCSPRSGDLSVYWYQQSLDQGLQFLIQYYNGEERAKGNILERFSAQQFPDLHSELNLSSLELGDSALYFCASSVGGSGAGYEQYFGPGTRLTVT.

The V gene is TRBV14, the J gene TRBJ1-3; no firm D call. Germline CDR1 SGHDN, CDR2 FVKESK. V lost 0 bases, J lost 10 bases, and 10 bases lay in between. The CDR3 is 13 residues long. CDR3 nucleotides: TGTGCCAGCAGCCAAGATAAGAGAACGACCATATATTTT. Translated, it gives CASSQDKRTTIYF.

This rearrangement joins TRBV5-1 to TRBJ2-5; TRBD2 aligns across 9 bases. Germline V gene data show CDR1 as SGHRS and CDR2 as YFSETQ. This CDR3 is 16 amino acids long. The trim removed 4 bases at V and 5 bases at J, leaving 12 bases unmatched. The CDR3 DNA is TGCGCCAGCAGCCCGCCTGCGGGGGGGCCCTTGGAGACCCAGTACTTC. Protein: CASSPPAGGPLETQYF.

V usage is TRBV27 and J usage is TRBJ2-1; 10 bases fit TRBD2. Per the germline V gene, CDR1 is MNHEY and CDR2 is SMNVEV (reference sequence). The CDR3 has 14 amino acids. The trim removed 2 bases at V and 8 bases at J, leaving 3 bases unmatched. Here the CDR3 DNA reads TGTGCCAGCAGTTTACTAGCGGGAGAGTATGAGCAGTTCTTC. Amino acids: CASSLLAGEYEQFF.

The V gene is TRBV7-3, the J gene TRBJ2-1; TRBD1 might be the D (5 bases). Germline V gene sequence: CDR1 SGHTA, CDR2 FQGTGA. V was trimmed by 4 bases and J by 6 bases, leaving 10 bases between them. The CDR3 is 13 residues long. The CDR3 nucleotides are TGTGCCAGCAGCTGGACAAGAGGCAATGAGCAGTTCTTC. This encodes CASSWTRGNEQFF.

V usage is TRBV18 and J usage is TRBJ2-7, with a tentative D call TRBD2 (6 bases). The CDR3 runs 13 residues. Trimming took 3 bases from V and 5 from J, leaving 11 bases between them. The germline gives CDR1 KGHSH, CDR2 LQKENI. The CDR3 loop reads CASSPAAGNEQYF. In DNA, the CDR3 is TGTGCCAGCTCACCTGCGGCGGGGAACGAGCAGTACTTC.

The chain uses TRBV10-3 and TRBJ1-3; 7 bases agree with TRBD1. This CDR3 comprises 14 residues. Germline CDR1 ENHRY, CDR2 SYGVKD. Losses at the gene ends were 11 bases for V and 0 bases for J; bases not matched to a gene: 7. In DNA, the CDR3 is TGTGCCGCCCGGGACAGTGTCTCTGGAAACACCATATATTTT. This encodes CAARDSVSGNTIYF.